This T cell receptor beta chain was obtained from a study of T-cell memory formation after mild COVID-19. Turning to the study itself: Largely, the TCR clusters proved donor specific. Study conclusions and caveats: Clones which contracted sat mainly in CM and EM if CD4+, and in EMRA if CD8+. Whether day 37 second-wave clones are SARS-CoV-2-specific was not confirmed.

A word on this clonotype: Its antigen is not identified.

TCRdb independently ran MiXCR on the 5' RACE reads; one entry per CDR3 protein. The top ten clones hold approximately 12% of a sample with 500,000 to 600,000 distinct CDR3 sequences, about 20% of them seen once. Germline assignment: CDR1 LGHNA and CDR2 YNFKEQ. This CDR3 spans 16 amino acids. The V and J ends lost 1 base and 6 bases, in that order; junction bases with no gene match: 10. The chain joins TRBV4-2 to TRBJ1-2; 8 nucleotides line up with TRBD1. The TCR comes from an adult woman who had mild COVID-19 (a few samples of this study predate the infection). Cell type and time point are not known. The sequencing input was PBMCs or a T cell subset sorted from them (not recorded which). CDR3 sequence (DNA): TGTGCCAGCAGCCAAGTCTCCCCAGGACAGGGCCATGGCTACACCTTC. Its protein product is CASSQVSPGQGHGYTF.